This TCR beta chain was recorded in a study of shared clonotypes between healthy human individuals. The germline V gene encodes CDR1 SGHDT and CDR2 YYEEEE. The CDR3 is made up of 14 amino acids. The trim removed 5 bases at V and 4 bases at J, leaving 9 bases unmatched. This clone showed up just once. Libraries were prepared by immunoSEQ multiplex PCR; TCRdb keeps only in-frame clonotypes and omits some of them. The sample shows roughly 510,000 clones, over 75% of them seen only once. This sequence originates from a woman aged 40 to 49 in good health. Some clones in this sample may be carry-over from other donors' samples. The chain links TRBV5-6 to TRBJ2-7; 7 nucleotides agree with TRBD1. Sequencing input: PBMCs. The CDR3 DNA is TGTGCCAGCAGGGGAGCCGGACAGGTTTACGAGCAGTACTTC. Translated: CASRGAGQVYEQYF. The whole variable domain, filled in from reference TRBV5-6 and TRBJ2-7, reads DAGVTQSPTHLIKTRGQQVTLRCSPKSGHDTVSWYQQALGQGPQFIFQYYEEEERQRGNFPDRFSGHQFPNYSSELNVNALLLGDSALYLCASRGAGQVYEQYFGPGTRLTVT.